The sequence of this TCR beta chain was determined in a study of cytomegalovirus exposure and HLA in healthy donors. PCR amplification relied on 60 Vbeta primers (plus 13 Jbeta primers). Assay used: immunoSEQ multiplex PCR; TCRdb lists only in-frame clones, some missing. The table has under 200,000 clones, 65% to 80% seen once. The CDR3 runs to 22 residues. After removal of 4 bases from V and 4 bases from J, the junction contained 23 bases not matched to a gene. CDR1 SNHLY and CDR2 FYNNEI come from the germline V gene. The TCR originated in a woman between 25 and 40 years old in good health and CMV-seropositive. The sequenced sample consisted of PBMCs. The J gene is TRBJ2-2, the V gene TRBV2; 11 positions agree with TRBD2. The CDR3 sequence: CASSGRDLYRLLAGDSTGELFF. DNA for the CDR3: TGTGCCAGCAGTGGGAGGGACTTATATCGCTTACTAGCGGGAGATAGCACCGGGGAGCTGTTTTTT.